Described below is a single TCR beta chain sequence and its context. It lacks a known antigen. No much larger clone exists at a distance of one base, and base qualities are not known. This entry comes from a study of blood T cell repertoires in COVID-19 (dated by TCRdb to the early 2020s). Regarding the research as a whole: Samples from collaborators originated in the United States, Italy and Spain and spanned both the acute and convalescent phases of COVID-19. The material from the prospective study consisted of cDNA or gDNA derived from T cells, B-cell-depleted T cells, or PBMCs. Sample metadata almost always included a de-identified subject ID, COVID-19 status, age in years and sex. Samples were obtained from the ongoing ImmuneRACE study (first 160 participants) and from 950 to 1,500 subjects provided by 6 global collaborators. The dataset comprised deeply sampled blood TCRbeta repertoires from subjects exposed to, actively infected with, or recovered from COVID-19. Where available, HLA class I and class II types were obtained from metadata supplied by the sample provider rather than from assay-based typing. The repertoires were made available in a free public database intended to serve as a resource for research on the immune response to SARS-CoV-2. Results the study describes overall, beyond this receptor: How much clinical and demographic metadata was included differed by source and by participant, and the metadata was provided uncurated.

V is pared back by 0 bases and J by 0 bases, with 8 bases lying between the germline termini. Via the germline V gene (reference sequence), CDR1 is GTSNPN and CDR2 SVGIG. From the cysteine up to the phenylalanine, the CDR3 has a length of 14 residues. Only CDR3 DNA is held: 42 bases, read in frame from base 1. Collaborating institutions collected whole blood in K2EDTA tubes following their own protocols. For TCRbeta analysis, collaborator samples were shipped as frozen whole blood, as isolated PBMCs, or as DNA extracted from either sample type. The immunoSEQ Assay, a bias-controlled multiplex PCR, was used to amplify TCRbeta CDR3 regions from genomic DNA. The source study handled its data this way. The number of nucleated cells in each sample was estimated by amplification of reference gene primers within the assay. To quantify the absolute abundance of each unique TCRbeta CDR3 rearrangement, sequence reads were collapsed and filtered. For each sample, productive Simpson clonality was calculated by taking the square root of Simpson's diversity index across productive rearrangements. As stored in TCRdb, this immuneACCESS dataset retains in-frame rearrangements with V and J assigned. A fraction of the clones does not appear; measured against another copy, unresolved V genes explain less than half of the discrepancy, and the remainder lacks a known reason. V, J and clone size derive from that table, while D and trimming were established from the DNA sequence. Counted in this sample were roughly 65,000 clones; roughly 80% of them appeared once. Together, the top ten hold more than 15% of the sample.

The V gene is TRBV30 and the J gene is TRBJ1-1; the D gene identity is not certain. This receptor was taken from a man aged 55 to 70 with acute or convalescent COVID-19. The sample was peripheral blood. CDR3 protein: CAWSVSGVNTEAFF. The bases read TGTGCCTGGAGTGTGAGCGGCGTGAACACTGAAGCTTTCTTT.